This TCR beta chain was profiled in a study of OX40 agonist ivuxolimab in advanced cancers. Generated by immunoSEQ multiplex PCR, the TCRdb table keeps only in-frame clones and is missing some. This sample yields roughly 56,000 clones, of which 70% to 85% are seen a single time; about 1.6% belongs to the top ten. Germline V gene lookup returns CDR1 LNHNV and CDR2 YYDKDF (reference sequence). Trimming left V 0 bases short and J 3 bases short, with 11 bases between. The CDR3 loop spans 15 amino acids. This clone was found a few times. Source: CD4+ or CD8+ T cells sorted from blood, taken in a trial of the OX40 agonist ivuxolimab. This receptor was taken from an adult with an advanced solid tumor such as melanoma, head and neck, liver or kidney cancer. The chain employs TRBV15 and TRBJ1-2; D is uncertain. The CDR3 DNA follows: TGTGCCACCAGCAGAGAGCCTGGGGATGACTATGGCTACACCTTC. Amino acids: CATSREPGDDYGYTF.